The source of this TCR beta chain is a study of T-cell reconstitution after alpha-beta-depleted transplantation in children. Unique molecular identifiers were used to barcode this TCRbeta library. TCRdb called the PCR reads again in MiXCR, with one record for every CDR3 protein. Of about 980,000 distinct CDR3 sequences in the sample, about 30% were seen once. J gave up 8 bases and V 4 bases, and 5 bases lay outside the gene matches. CDR1 is SGHDT, CDR2 YYEEEE, per germline. The CDR3 is 13 amino acids. Points from the study as a whole: T-cell counts and diversity were attributed mostly to newly produced T cells one year after transplant. Reports say that about two months after transplant, the alpha-beta T cells came out of several hundred graft clones that had expanded. The study traced high day-60 TCRbeta diversity in some patients to surviving recipient T cells and thymic progenitors.

This clonotype was picked up a small number of times. The antigen remains unidentified. This TCR was sampled from a boy in the first two years of life who had a stem cell transplant for SCID, so the T cells may come from the graft donor. The chain uses TRBV5-6 and TRBJ1-2; 10 nucleotides match TRBD1. The sample was PBMCs, mostly from graft donor cells, taken 360 days after TCRalphabeta/CD19-depleted stem cell transplant. The CDR3 DNA reads as TGTGCCAGCAGCGACAGGGGGCGACTAGGCTACACCTTC. It translates to CASSDRGRLGYTF.